This TCR beta chain was retrieved from a study of blood T cell repertoires in COVID-19. For the study at large: Samples of COVID-19 (acute and convalescent) were obtained from the United States, Italy and Spain. From T cells, B-cell-depleted T cells, or PBMCs came the material, which was cDNA or gDNA.

The CDR3 has 14 residues. The V gene end was trimmed by 5 bases and the J gene end by 7 bases; junction bases not matched to a gene: 5. Germline CDR1 reads SGHTA; CDR2 reads FQGTGA. Some clones are missing from TCRdb's copy, which holds only in-frame ones; the method was immunoSEQ multiplex PCR. The data hold a few hundred thousand clones, with roughly 75% observed a single time. Sequenced: peripheral blood. The TCR was taken from a woman between 70 and 85 years old with acute or convalescent COVID-19. The chain joins TRBV7-3 to TRBJ2-2; TRBD2 matches 9 bases. CDR3 region: CASSLAGSGGELFF. The CDR3 DNA reads TGTGCCAGCAGCCTAGCGGGGTCGGGCGGGGAGCTGTTTTTT.